This TCR beta chain stems from a study of PD-L1 blockade in urothelial cancer (TCRdb year 2017). General notes on the study: All patients started therapy in about 2014 and received atezolizumab 1,200 mg intravenously every 3 weeks. About 90% of the roughly 29 patients were identified as males with urothelial cancer of bladder origin, and a prior smoking history was reported by 18 of 29 patients. Patients had an ECOG performance status of 0 or 1 and had received between 0 and 3 prior chemotherapy regimens. Blood samples were analyzed at 3 weeks after treatment start (second dose) and at 6 weeks after treatment start. Blood samples gave a median of around 140,000 T cells and tens of thousands of unique TCRs, with a median clonality of 0.080. The study, an exploratory multi-omic analysis, examined somatic, immune and clinical correlates of response to PD-L1 blockade with atezolizumab in urothelial cancer. Pretreatment tumor samples, along with matched peripheral blood serially collected before and after atezolizumab treatment, were subjected to TCR sequencing. Progression-free survival longer than 6 months counted as durable clinical benefit, and TCR features were additionally tested against both progression-free and overall survival. In the same patients, pretreatment tumors underwent whole exome sequencing and RNA sequencing in addition to TCR sequencing. Some ten patients reached durable clinical benefit, while some 20 patients did not. Under 30 patients had pretreatment blood TCR-seq, some 24 had at least one posttreatment blood collection, and some 24 had tumor TCR-seq. Paper-wide results and their limitations: Greater expansion of tumor-associated TCR clones in peripheral blood 3 weeks after the start of treatment was observed in patients with durable benefit (n ≈ 20, p = 0.022). Improved progression-free and overall survival was found to be associated with pretreatment peripheral blood TCR clonality below the median. Because the sample size was small (n of about 27) and many exploratory analyses were performed, the results are intended to be hypothesis-generating.

The time point label corresponds to: peripheral blood 6 weeks after treatment start. A total of 25 to 30 patients with locally advanced or metastatic urothelial carcinoma, treated at Memorial Sloan Kettering on a trial protocol, made up the cohort. Peripheral blood mononuclear cells were collected from each patient pretreatment and during treatment, giving between 1 and 8 total time points per patient. The Qiagen DNeasy Blood extraction kit was used to purify genomic DNA from total PBMCs and from tumor samples. Collected pretreatment and during treatment, PBMCs were isolated and stored as previously described. On this clone itself: This receptor's antigen is unknown. No quality values exist for individual bases; no much larger clone is one base distant.

Measured from the cysteine to the phenylalanine, the CDR3 is 15 residues long. Only the CDR3 DNA is retained, 45 bases long and in frame from the first base. V loses 0 bases at its end and J loses 4 bases; junction bases beyond the gene matches: 3. From the germline V gene, CDR1 is SGHAT and CDR2 is FQNNGV. Synthetic TCR analog templates were spiked into each PCR to estimate absolute template abundance from read counts. The immunoSEQ assay was used to amplify TCRbeta CDR3 regions from genomic DNA with bias-controlled V and J gene primers. Sequencing of rearranged TCRbeta segments was done at approximately 20X coverage. The paper's processing steps were these. Sequencing errors were corrected by clustering and CDR3s were annotated against IMGT to assign V, D and J genes. Downstream analyses used only productive TCRbeta rearrangements and left out out-of-frame or stop-codon sequences. To compute clonality, Shannon entropy was normalized by the log of the number of unique productive sequences and then subtracted from one. Fisher's exact test with Benjamini-Hochberg correction, using a cutoff of adjusted p below 0.01, was how clones that differed between time points or between blood and tumor were identified. TCRdb obtained this table from immuneACCESS and retained in-frame rearrangements with V and J assigned. These tables miss some clones; where compared with another copy, unresolved V genes account for less than half of the shortfall, and the remainder is unexplained. Clone size and the V and J calls come from that table; the DNA yielded D and trimming. For this sample there are tens of thousands of clones; under 85% appear just once. 1.5% to 2% of the sample is held by the ten biggest clonotypes.

The sequence derives from a man between 45 and 60 years old with urothelial cancer. This specimen was PBMCs, taken around atezolizumab (anti-PD-L1) treatment. The sequence links TRBV11-2 to TRBJ2-1, and TRBD1 aligns with 7 junction nucleotides. The DNA sequence follows: TGTGCCAGCAGCTTAGAGGGACAGTTATACAATGAGCAGTTCTTC. It translates as CASSLEGQLYNEQFF.